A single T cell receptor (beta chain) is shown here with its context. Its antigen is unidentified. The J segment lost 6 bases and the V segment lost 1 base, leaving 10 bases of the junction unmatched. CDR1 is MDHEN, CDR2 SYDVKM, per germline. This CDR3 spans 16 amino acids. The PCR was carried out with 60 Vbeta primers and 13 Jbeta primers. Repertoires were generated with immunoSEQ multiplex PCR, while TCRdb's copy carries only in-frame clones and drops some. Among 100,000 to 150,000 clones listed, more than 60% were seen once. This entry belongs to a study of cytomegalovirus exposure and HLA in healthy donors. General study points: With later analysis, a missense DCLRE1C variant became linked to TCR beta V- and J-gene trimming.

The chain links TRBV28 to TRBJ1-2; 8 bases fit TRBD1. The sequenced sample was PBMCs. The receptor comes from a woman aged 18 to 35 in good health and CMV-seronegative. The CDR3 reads CASSLSPITGGHGYTF. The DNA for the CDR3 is TGTGCCAGCAGTTTATCCCCGATTACAGGGGGGCATGGCTACACCTTC.